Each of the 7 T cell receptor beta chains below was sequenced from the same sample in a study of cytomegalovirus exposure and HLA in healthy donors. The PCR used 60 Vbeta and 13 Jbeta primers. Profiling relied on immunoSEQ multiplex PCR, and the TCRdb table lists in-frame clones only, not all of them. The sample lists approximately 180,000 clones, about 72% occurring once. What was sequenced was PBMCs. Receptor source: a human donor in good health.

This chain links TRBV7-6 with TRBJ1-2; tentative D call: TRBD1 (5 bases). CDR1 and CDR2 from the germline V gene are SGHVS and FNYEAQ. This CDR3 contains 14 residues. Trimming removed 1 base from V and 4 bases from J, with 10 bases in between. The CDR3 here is CASSLEGLPYGYTF. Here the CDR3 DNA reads TGTGCCAGCAGCTTAGAGGGGCTACCCTATGGCTACACCTTC.

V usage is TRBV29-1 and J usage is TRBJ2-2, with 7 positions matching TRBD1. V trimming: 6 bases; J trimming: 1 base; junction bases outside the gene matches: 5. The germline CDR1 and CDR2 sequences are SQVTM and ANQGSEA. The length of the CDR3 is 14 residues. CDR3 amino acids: CSVKDRRNTGELFF. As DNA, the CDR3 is TGCAGCGTGAAGGACAGGAGGAACACCGGGGAGCTGTTTTTT.

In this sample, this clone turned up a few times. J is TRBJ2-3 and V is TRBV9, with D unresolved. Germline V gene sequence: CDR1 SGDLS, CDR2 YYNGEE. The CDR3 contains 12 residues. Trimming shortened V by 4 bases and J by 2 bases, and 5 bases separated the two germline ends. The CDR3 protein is CASSQNTDTQYF. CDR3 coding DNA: TGTGCCAGCAGCCAAAACACAGATACGCAGTATTTT.

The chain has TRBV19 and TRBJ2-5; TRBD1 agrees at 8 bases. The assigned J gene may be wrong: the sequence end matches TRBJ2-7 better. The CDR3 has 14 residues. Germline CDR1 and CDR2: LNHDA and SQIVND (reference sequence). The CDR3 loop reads CASRPGQGLYEQYF. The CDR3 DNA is TGTGCCAGTAGGCCTGGACAGGGTCTCTACGAGCAGTACTTC.

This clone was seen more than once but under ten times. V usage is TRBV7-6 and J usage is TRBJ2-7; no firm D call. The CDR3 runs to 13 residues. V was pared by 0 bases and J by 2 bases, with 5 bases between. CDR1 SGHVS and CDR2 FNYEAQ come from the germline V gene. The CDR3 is CASSLAGAYEQYF. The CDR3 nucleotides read TGTGCCAGCAGCTTAGCAGGAGCCTACGAGCAGTACTTC. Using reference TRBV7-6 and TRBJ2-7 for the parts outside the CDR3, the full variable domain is GAGVSQSPRYKVTKRGQDVALRCDPISGHVSLYWYRQALGQGPEFLTYFNYEAQQDKSGLPNDRFSAERPEGSISTLTIQRTEQRDSAMYRCASSLAGAYEQYFGPGTRLTVT.

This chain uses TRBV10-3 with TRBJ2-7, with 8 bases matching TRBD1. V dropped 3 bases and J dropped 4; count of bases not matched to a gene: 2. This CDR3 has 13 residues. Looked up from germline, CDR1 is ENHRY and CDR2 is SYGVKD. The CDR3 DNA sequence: TGTGCCATCAGTGAACAGGGGGGTTACGAGCAGTACTTC. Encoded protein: CAISEQGGYEQYF.

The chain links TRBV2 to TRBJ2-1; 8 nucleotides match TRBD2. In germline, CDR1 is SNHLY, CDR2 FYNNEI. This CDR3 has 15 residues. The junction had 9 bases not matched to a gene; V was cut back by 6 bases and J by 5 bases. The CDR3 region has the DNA TGTGCCAGCAGAAGACCCGGGGGGGCCCACAATGAGCAGTTCTTC. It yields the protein CASRRPGGAHNEQFF.